This entry describes one T cell receptor (beta chain). This record comes from a study of blood T cell repertoires in COVID-19. In the study overall: Specimens from acute and convalescent COVID-19 originated in the United States, Italy and Spain. T cells, B-cell-depleted T cells, or PBMCs supplied cDNA or gDNA.

Original processing notes: Nucleated cell counts were estimated from reference gene primer amplification. Profiled with immunoSEQ multiplex PCR; TCRdb holds only in-frame clones, not every one. V, J and clone size derive from that table, while D and trimming were established from the DNA sequence. The sample contains roughly 8,200 clones, about 88% of which appear only once. CDR3 length: 17 residues. The germline V and J ends were trimmed by 8 bases and 5 bases, with 25 bases remaining between them. Germline V gene data show CDR1 as ENHRY and CDR2 as SYGVKD. The receptor was derived from a human donor with active COVID-19. The donor label of this sample is uncertain. The V gene is TRBV10-3, the J gene TRBJ2-1, with D maybe TRBD2 (5 bases). Sequenced sample: peripheral blood. This chain's CDR3 is CAIGPRAGNGADNEQFF. The DNA of the CDR3 is TGTGCCATCGGCCCGCGAGCCGGGAATGGTGCGGACAATGAGCAGTTCTTC.